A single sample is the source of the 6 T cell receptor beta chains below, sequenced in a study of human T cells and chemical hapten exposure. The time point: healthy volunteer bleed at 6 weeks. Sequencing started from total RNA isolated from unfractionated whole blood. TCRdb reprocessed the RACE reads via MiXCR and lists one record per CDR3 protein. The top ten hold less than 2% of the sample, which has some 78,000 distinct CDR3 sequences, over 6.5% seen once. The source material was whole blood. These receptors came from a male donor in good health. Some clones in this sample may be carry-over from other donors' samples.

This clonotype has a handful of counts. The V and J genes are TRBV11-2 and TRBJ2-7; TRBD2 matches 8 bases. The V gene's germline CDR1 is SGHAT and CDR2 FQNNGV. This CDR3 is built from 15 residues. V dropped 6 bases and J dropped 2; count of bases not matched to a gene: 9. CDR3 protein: CASRQTSGLAYEQYF. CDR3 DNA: TGTGCCAGCAGACAAACTAGCGGACTTGCCTACGAGCAGTACTTC.

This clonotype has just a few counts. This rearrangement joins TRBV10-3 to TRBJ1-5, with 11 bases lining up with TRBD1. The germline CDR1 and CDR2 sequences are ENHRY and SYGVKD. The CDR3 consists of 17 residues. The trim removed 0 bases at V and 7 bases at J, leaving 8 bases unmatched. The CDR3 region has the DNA TGTGCCATCAGTGAGTCGGACAGGGGGCGAGCGGAGCAGCCCCAGCATTTT. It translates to CAISESDRGRAEQPQHF.

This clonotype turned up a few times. This CDR3 is CASSADGAYEQYF. CDR3 sequence (DNA): TGTGCCAGCAGCGCCGACGGAGCCTACGAGCAGTACTTC. The J gene is TRBJ2-7, the V gene TRBV6-6; the D is unclear. Looked up from germline, CDR1 is MNHNY and CDR2 is SVGAGI (reference sequence). The germline V and J ends were trimmed by 6 bases and 2 bases, with 11 bases remaining between them. The CDR3 is made up of 13 amino acids.

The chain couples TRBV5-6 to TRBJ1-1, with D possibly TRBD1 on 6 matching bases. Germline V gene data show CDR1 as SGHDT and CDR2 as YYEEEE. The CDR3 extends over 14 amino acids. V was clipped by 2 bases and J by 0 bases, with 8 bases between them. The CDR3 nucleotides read TGTGCCAGCAGCTTCCAGGGGCTGAACACTGAAGCTTTCTTT. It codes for CASSFQGLNTEAFF.

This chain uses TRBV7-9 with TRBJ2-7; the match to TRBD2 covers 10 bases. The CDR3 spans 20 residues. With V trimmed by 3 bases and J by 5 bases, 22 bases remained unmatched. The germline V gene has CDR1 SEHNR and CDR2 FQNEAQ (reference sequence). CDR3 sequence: CASSLFPAGPSGRKWHEQYF. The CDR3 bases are TGTGCCAGCAGCTTGTTTCCCGCCGGGCCTAGCGGGAGAAAGTGGCACGAGCAGTACTTC. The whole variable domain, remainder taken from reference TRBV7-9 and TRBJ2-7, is DTGVSQNPRHKITKRGQNVTFRCDPISEHNRLYWYRQTLGQGPEFLTYFQNEAQLEKSRLLSDRFSAERPKGSFSTLEIQRTEQGDSAMYLCASSLFPAGPSGRKWHEQYFGPGTRLTVT.

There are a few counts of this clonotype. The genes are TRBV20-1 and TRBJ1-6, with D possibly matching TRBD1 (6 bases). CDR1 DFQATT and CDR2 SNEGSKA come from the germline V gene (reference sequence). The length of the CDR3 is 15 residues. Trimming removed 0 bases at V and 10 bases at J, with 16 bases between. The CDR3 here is CSAREGGPSGSPLHF. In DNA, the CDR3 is TGCAGTGCTAGAGAAGGGGGTCCTTCGGGATCACCCCTCCACTTT.